This T cell receptor beta chain came from a study of T cells in Graves' hyperthyroidism and ophthalmopathy. Study-level results: Expanded thyroid clonotypes (above 0.001) were mostly also found in blood.

This clonotype was observed many times. The antigen is not known. Amplified regions were TCR beta CDR3 sequences from RNA transcripts. In the first-round RT-PCR of the TCR CDR3, the HTBI primer set was used. TCRdb ran MiXCR on the multiplex PCR reads and lists one entry per CDR3 protein. The sample consists of about 180,000 distinct CDR3 sequences, about 9.4% of them appearing once. Cells are PBMCs isolated from about 10 ml of fresh blood. The germline gives CDR1 GTSNPN, CDR2 SVGIG (reference sequence). Trimming took 3 bases from V and 6 from J; bases not matched to a gene: 4. The CDR3 consists of 14 residues.

The chain carries TRBV30 and TRBJ2-1; 11 nucleotides agree with TRBD2. This clonotype originated in a young woman with Graves' hyperthyroidism that later progressed to Graves' ophthalmopathy. The specimen was blood. CDR3 DNA sequence: TGTGCCTGGAGACTAGCGGGGGCCGTCAATGAGCAGTTCTTC. This encodes CAWRLAGAVNEQFF. The whole variable domain, remainder taken from reference TRBV30 and TRBJ2-1, is SQTIHQWPATLVQPVGSPLSLECTVEGTSNPNLYWYRQAAGRGLQLLFYSVGIGQISSEVPQNLSASRPQDRQFILSSKKLLLSDSGFYLCAWRLAGAVNEQFFGPGTRLTVL.